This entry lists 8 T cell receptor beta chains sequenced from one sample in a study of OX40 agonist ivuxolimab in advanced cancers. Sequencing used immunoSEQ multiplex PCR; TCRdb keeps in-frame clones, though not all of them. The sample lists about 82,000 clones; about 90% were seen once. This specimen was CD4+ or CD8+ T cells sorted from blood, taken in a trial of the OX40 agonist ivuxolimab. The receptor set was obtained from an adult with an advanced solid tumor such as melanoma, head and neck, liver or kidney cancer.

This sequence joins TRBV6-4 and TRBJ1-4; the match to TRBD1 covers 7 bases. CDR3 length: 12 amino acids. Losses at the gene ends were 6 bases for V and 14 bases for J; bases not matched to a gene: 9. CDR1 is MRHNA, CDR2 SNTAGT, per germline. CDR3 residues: CASSRSTGTLFF. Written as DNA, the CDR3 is TGTGCCAGCAGCCGATCGACAGGGACCCTGTTTTTT.

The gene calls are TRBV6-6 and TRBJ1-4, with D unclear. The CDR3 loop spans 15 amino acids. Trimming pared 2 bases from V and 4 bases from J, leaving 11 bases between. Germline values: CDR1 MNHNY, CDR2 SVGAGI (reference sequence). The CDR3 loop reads CASSYTTGNNEKLFF. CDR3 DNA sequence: TGTGCCAGCAGTTACACGACGGGAAATAATGAAAAACTGTTTTTT.

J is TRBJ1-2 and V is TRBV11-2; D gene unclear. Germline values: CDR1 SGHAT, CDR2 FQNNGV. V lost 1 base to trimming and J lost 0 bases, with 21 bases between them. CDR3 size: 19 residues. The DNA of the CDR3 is TGTGCCAGCAGCTTAGCTATGAGTTCTCGGGAGAATCCTAACTATGGCTACACCTTC. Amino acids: CASSLAMSSRENPNYGYTF.

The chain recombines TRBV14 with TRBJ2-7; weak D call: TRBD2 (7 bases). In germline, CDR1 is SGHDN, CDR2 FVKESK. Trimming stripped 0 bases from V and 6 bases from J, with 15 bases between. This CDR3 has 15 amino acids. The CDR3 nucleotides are TGTGCCAGCAGCCAAGATTACGGGGGAGGGGGCGAGCAGTACTTC. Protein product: CASSQDYGGGGEQYF.

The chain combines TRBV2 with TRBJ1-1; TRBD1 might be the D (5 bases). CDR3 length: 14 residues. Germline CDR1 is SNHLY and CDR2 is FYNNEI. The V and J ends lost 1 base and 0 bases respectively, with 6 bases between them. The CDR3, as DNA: TGTGCCAGCAGTGAAGGACAGTTGAACACTGAAGCTTTCTTT. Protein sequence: CASSEGQLNTEAFF.

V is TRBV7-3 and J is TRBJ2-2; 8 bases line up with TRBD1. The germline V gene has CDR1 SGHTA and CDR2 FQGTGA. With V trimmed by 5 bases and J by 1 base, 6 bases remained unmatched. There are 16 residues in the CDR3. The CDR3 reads CASSAIGTGNTGELFF. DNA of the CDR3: TGTGCCAGCAGCGCCATAGGGACAGGGAACACCGGGGAGCTGTTTTTT.

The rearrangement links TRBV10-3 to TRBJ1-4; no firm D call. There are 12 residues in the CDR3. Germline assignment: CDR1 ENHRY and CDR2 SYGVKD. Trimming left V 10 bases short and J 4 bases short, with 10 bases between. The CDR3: CATGEHNEKLFF. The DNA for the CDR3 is TGTGCCACCGGGGAGCATAATGAAAAACTGTTTTTT.

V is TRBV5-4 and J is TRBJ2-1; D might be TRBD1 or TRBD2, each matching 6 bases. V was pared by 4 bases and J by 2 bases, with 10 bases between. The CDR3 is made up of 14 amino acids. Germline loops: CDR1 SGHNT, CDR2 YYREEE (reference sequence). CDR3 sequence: CASSPEGAYNEQFF. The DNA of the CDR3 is TGTGCCAGCAGCCCGGAGGGGGCCTACAATGAGCAGTTCTTC. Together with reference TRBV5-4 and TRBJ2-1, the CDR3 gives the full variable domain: ETGVTQSPTHLIKTRGQQVTLRCSSQSGHNTVSWYQQALGQGPQFIFQYYREEENGRGNFPPRFSGLQFPNYSSELNVNALELDDSALYLCASSPEGAYNEQFFGPGTRLTVL.